These 18 T cell receptor beta chains were sequenced from one sample in a study of cytomegalovirus exposure and HLA in healthy donors. PCR involved 60 Vbeta and 13 Jbeta primers. Sequencing was performed with immunoSEQ multiplex PCR; in TCRdb, only in-frame clones are kept and a portion is missing. The table records about 180,000 clones, around 81% of them present only once. Sequencing input: PBMCs. The source of these receptors is a young woman in good health and CMV-seropositive.

This clone is a singleton in its sample. This rearrangement joins TRBV10-3 to TRBJ1-1, with D tentatively TRBD1 (6 bases). CDR1 and CDR2 from the germline V gene are ENHRY and SYGVKD. This CDR3 is 16 amino acids long. Trimming cost V 0 bases and J 3 bases, with 14 bases left between them. CDR3 residues: CAISESIGGWDTEAFF. CDR3 coding DNA: TGTGCCATCAGTGAGTCGATAGGGGGATGGGACACTGAAGCTTTCTTT.

This clone turned up a few times. V usage is TRBV19 and J usage is TRBJ1-3; D gene uncertain. The CDR3 covers 13 residues. V lost 5 bases and J 4 bases, leaving 9 bases between the germline ends. CDR1 and CDR2 from the germline V gene are LNHDA and SQIVND (reference sequence). The CDR3 here is CASSADSGNTIYF. The CDR3 region has the DNA TGTGCCAGTAGTGCGGATTCCGGAAACACCATATATTTT.

The chain recombines TRBV18 with TRBJ1-3, with D possibly matching TRBD1 (6 bases). Per germline, CDR1 KGHSH and CDR2 LQKENI. The CDR3 runs to 19 residues. Between the trimmed V and J ends, which lost 3 bases and 4 bases, there was a span of 25 bases. The CDR3 DNA reads as TGTGCCAGCTCACCCCTTCGGTGGGGGCAAACCCCCCGGGGAAACACCATATATTTT. As protein: CASSPLRWGQTPRGNTIYF.

This chain links TRBV7-2 with TRBJ1-1, with 7 bases fitting TRBD1. Trimming removed 4 bases from V and 5 bases from J; junction bases left unmatched: 7. Germline CDR1 SGHTA, CDR2 FQGNSA. This CDR3 comprises 14 residues. The CDR3 region is CASSSRGRGTEAFF. CDR3 in DNA: TGTGCCAGCAGCTCCCGGGGCAGGGGGACTGAAGCTTTCTTT.

The chain couples TRBV7-2 to TRBJ2-7; D is perhaps TRBD2 (6 bases). CDR1 and CDR2 (germline): SGHTA, FQGNSA. V lost 3 bases and J 0 bases, leaving 12 bases between the germline ends. The CDR3 has 15 amino acids. CDR3: CASSLGLLSSYEQYF. DNA of the CDR3: TGTGCCAGCAGCTTGGGACTGCTGAGCTCCTACGAGCAGTACTTC. Variable domain in full (rest from reference TRBV7-2 and TRBJ2-7): GAGVSQSPSNKVTEKGKDVELRCDPISGHTALYWYRQSLGQGLEFLIYFQGNSAPDKSGLPSDRFSAERTGGSVSTLTIQRTQQEDSAVYLCASSLGLLSSYEQYFGPGTRLTVT.

This chain links TRBV6-1 with TRBJ2-7; the match to TRBD1 covers 9 bases. The CDR3 covers 14 residues. Germline V gene data show CDR1 as MNHNS and CDR2 as SASEGT. J lost 4 bases, V lost 3 bases, and 4 bases had no gene match. CDR3 amino acids: CASSEDRGAYEQYF. The CDR3 DNA reads as TGTGCCAGCAGTGAGGACAGGGGTGCATACGAGCAGTACTTC.

The rearrangement links TRBV5-1 to TRBJ2-3; D is uncertain. Trimming stripped 1 base from V and 4 bases from J, with 10 bases between. CDR3 length equals 14 residues. The germline V gene has CDR1 SGHRS and CDR2 YFSETQ. The CDR3 sequence is CASSLSLGADTQYF. For the CDR3, the DNA is TGCGCCAGCAGCTTGAGCCTAGGAGCAGATACGCAGTATTTT.

This clone was observed once. The chain is built from TRBV7-2 and TRBJ2-3, with TRBD1 identical over 7 bases. Trimming removed 4 bases from V and 1 base from J; junction bases left unmatched: 5. Germline V gene sequence: CDR1 SGHTA, CDR2 FQGNSA. This CDR3 region has 15 residues. CDR3 sequence (DNA): TGTGCCAGCAGCTCTAAGGGACAGCGCACAGATACGCAGTATTTT. It encodes CASSSKGQRTDTQYF. Full variable domain (missing parts from reference TRBV7-2 and TRBJ2-3): GAGVSQSPSNKVTEKGKDVELRCDPISGHTALYWYRQSLGQGLEFLIYFQGNSAPDKSGLPSDRFSAERTGGSVSTLTIQRTQQEDSAVYLCASSSKGQRTDTQYFGPGTRLTVL.

As for this clone: The same CDR3 also results from other DNA sequences found in this sample. The rearrangement uses TRBV4-2 and TRBJ1-1; D is perhaps TRBD1 (5 bases). V lost 0 bases, J lost 1 base, and 9 bases lay in between. The germline V gene has CDR1 LGHNA and CDR2 YNFKEQ. The CDR3 extends over 15 amino acids. CDR3 coding DNA: TGTGCCAGCAGCCAAGATGCGGGGGAGAACACTGAAGCTTTCTTT. It translates to CASSQDAGENTEAFF.

This chain uses TRBV12-5 with TRBJ2-3; 7 bases match TRBD1. This CDR3 comprises 18 residues. Germline V gene lookup returns CDR1 LGHNT and CDR2 FRNRAP. V shed 2 bases, J shed 1 base, and the junction held 12 bases outside the gene matches. For the CDR3, the DNA is TGTGCTAGTGGTTTGAGCCGACAGGGCGGAATAGGCACAGATACGCAGTATTTT. Protein: CASGLSRQGGIGTDTQYF. Full variable domain (missing parts from reference TRBV12-5 and TRBJ2-3): DARVTQTPRHKVTEMGQEVTMRCQPILGHNTVFWYRQTMMQGLELLAYFRNRAPLDDSGMPKDRFSAEMPDATLATLKIQPSEPRDSAVYFCASGLSRQGGIGTDTQYFGPGTRLTVL.

This clone was recorded only once. The CDR3 coding sequence is TGTGCCAGCAGCTCCCCTGGACAGGGCGGTAGTGGCTACACCTTC. Protein: CASSSPGQGGSGYTF. The chain employs TRBV7-8 and TRBJ1-2, with TRBD1 matching 8 bases. Germline V CDR1 and CDR2: SGHVS, FQNEAQ. Trimming removed 4 bases from V and 7 bases from J; junction bases left unmatched: 11. The CDR3 is 15 amino acids. Looking up the rest from reference TRBV7-8 and TRBJ1-2 gives the full variable domain: GAGVSQSPRYKVAKRGQDVALRCDPISGHVSLFWYQQALGQGPEFLTYFQNEAQLDKSGLPSDRFFAERPEGSVSTLKIQRTQQEDSAVYLCASSSPGQGGSGYTFGSGTRLTVV.

The chain recombines TRBV7-2 with TRBJ2-2; 7 positions match TRBD1. The V gene's germline CDR1 is SGHTA and CDR2 FQGNSA. There are 13 residues in the CDR3. After removal of 5 bases from V and 6 bases from J, the junction contained 3 bases not matched to a gene. The CDR3 sequence: CASSPDRSGELFF. The CDR3 nucleotides read TGTGCCAGCAGCCCGGACAGGTCCGGGGAGCTGTTTTTT.

The chain uses TRBV10-3 and TRBJ2-5; TRBD1 matches 8 bases. This CDR3 is 14 amino acids long. CDR1 is ENHRY and CDR2 is SYGVKD in the germline V gene. Trimming took 7 bases from V and 2 from J; bases not matched to a gene: 6. The CDR3 reads CAITRTGRQETQYF. CDR3 DNA: TGTGCCATCACTAGGACAGGGCGACAAGAGACCCAGTACTTC.

This clone was counted once. The rearrangement uses TRBV18 and TRBJ2-7, with a weak D call TRBD1 (5 bases). The ends were cut back, 3 bases at V and 3 bases at J, with 15 bases in the middle. Per the germline V gene, CDR1 is KGHSH and CDR2 is LQKENI. The CDR3 runs to 15 residues. In DNA form, the CDR3 reads TGTGCCAGCTCACCCCCGGCGAGGACAATCTACGAGCAGTACTTC. Protein product: CASSPPARTIYEQYF. Complete variable domain (other parts from reference TRBV18 and TRBJ2-7): NAGVMQNPRHLVRRRGQEARLRCSPMKGHSHVYWYRQLPEEGLKFMVYLQKENIIDESGMPKERFSAEFPKEGPSILRIQQVVRGDSAAYFCASSPPARTIYEQYFGPGTRLTVT.

The chain carries TRBV6-5 and TRBJ2-7; a possible D gene is TRBD1 (6 bases). The CDR3 has 13 amino acids. The germline V gene has CDR1 MNHEY and CDR2 SVGAGI. V was pared by 5 bases and J by 3 bases, with 11 bases between. This chain's CDR3 is CASSSRGRYEQYF. DNA of the CDR3: TGTGCCAGCAGTAGCAGGGGTCGCTACGAGCAGTACTTC.

The V gene is TRBV6-5, the J gene TRBJ2-2; possible D gene TRBD1, 5 bases. V was shortened by 5 bases and J by 6 bases, with 10 bases between the two germline ends. The CDR3 is 13 residues long. The germline CDR1 and CDR2 sequences are MNHEY and SVGAGI. This CDR3 is CASSRGLSGELFF. CDR3 in DNA: TGTGCCAGCAGTAGGGGCTTGTCCGGGGAGCTGTTTTTT.

The rearrangement uses TRBV5-4 and TRBJ1-6, with 12 bases that match TRBD1. CDR3 length equals 16 residues. Germline V gives CDR1 SGHNT, CDR2 YYREEE (reference sequence). Trimming at V came to 4 bases and at J to 8 bases, leaving 7 bases not matched to a gene. CDR3 sequence: CASSQRGQGAYSPLHF. CDR3 nucleotide sequence: TGTGCCAGCAGCCAGCGGGGACAGGGGGCCTATTCACCCCTCCACTTT.

This sequence joins TRBV2 and TRBJ2-3; 9 nucleotides align to TRBD1. The CDR3 sequence is 15 residues long. V lost 6 bases to trimming and J lost 4 bases; unmatched junction nucleotides: 8. From germline, CDR1 is SNHLY and CDR2 FYNNEI. The CDR3 DNA reads as TGTGCCAGCAGCCCGGACAGGGGTTGGGCAGATACGCAGTATTTT. As protein: CASSPDRGWADTQYF.